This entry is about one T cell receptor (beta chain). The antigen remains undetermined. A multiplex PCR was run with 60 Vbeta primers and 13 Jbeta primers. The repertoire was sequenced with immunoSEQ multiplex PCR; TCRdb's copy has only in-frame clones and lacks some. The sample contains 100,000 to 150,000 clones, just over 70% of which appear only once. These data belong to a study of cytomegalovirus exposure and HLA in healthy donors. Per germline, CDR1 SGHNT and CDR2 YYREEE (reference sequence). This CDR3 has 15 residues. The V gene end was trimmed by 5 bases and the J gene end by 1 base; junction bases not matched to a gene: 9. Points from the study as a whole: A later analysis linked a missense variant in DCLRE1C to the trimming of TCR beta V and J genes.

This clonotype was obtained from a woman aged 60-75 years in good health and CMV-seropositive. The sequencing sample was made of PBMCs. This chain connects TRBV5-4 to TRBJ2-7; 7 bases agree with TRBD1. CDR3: CASRPDRDRSYEQYF. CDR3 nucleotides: TGTGCCAGCAGACCCGACCGGGACAGATCCTACGAGCAGTACTTC.